The clone carrying this T cell receptor (beta chain) has a single count. Trimming shortened V by 3 bases and J by 8 bases, and 5 bases separated the two germline ends. This CDR3 spans 11 amino acids. From germline, CDR1 is SGHVS and CDR2 FNYEAQ. The sample originates from a study of blood T cell repertoires in COVID-19. Source study methods: By means of reference gene primer amplification, nucleated cell counts were estimated. The method was immunoSEQ multiplex PCR; TCRdb's version includes in-frame clones alone and lacks a portion of them. V and J calls and clone size are as listed in that table; D and trimming were resolved from the DNA. The sample consists of approximately 230,000 clones, 70% to 90% of them appearing once.

The V gene is TRBV7-6, the J gene TRBJ2-1; no firm D call. The specimen sequenced was peripheral blood. The source of this sequence is a man younger than 40 who had recovered from COVID-19. CDR3 residues: CASSFVDEQFF. CDR3 nucleotides: TGTGCCAGCAGCTTCGTTGATGAGCAGTTCTTC.